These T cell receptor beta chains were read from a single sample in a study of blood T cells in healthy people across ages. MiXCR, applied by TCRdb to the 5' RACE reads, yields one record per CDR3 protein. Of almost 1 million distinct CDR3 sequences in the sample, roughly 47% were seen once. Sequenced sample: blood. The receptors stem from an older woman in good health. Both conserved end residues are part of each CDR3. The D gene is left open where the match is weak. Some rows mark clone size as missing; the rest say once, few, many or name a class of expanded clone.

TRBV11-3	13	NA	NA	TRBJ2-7	CASSLYAREEQYF	TGTGCCAGCAGCTTATACGCCAGGGAGGAGCAGTACTTC
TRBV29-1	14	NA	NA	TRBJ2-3	CSAANDLNADTQYF	TGCAGCGCTGCTAACGATTTAAACGCAGATACGCAGTATTTT
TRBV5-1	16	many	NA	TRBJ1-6	CASSLAADLRDSPLHF	TGCGCCAGCAGCTTGGCCGCTGATTTGAGGGATTCACCCCTCCACTTT
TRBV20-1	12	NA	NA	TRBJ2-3	CSAMTTTDTQYF	TGCAGTGCTATGACCACCACAGATACGCAGTATTTT
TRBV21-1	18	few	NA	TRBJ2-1	CASSKWGREGSSYNEQFF	TGTGCCAGCAGCAAATGGGGGCGGGAGGGAAGCTCCTACAATGAGCAGTTCTTC
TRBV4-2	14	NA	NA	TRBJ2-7	CASSRSGPPYEQYF	TGTGCCAGCAGCCGGTCGGGGCCACCCTACGAGCAGTACTTC
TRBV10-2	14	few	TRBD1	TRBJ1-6	CASISRQGDSPLHF	TGCGCCAGCATCTCTAGACAGGGGGATTCACCCCTCCACTTT
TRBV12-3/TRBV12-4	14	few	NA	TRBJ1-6	CASSRRGGNSPLHF	TGTGCCAGCAGCAGACGGGGGGGGAATTCACCCCTCCACTTT
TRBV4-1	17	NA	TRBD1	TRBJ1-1	CASSHSRTHRGNTEAFF	TGCGCCAGCAGCCACTCCCGCACTCACAGGGGTAACACTGAAGCTTTCTTT
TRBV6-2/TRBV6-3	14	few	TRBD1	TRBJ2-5	CASKKTGGAETQYF	TGTGCCAGCAAAAAGACAGGGGGCGCGGAGACCCAGTACTTC
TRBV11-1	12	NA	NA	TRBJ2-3	CASGPSTDTQYF	TGTGCCAGCGGTCCTAGCACAGATACGCAGTATTTT
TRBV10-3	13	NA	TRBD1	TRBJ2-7	CATSGQGTYEQYF	TGTGCCACCAGCGGACAGGGAACCTACGAGCAGTACTTC
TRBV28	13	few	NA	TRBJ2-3	CASGRLNTDTQYF	TGTGCCTCAGGCCGACTTAACACAGATACGCAGTATTTT
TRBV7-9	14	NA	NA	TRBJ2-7	CASTSQQNFYEQYF	TGTGCCAGCACTTCCCAACAGAATTTCTACGAGCAGTACTTC
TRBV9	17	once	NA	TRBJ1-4	CASSVDPPGATNEKLFF	TGTGCCAGCAGCGTAGACCCCCCCGGGGCAACTAATGAAAAACTGTTTTTT
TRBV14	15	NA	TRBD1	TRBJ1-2	CASSRVDRNNYGYTF	TGCGCCAGCAGCCGGGTGGACAGGAACAACTATGGCTACACCTTC
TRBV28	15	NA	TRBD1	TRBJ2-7	CASSSNRGLFHEQYF	TGTGCCAGCAGTTCCAACAGGGGGCTATTCCACGAGCAGTACTTC
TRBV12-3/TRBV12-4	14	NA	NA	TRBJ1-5	CASSASGQFKLQHF	TGTGCCAGCAGTGCTAGTGGGCAATTTAAGCTCCAGCATTTT
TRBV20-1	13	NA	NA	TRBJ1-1	CSARGVPGTEAFF	TGCAGTGCTAGGGGGGTGCCGGGCACTGAAGCTTTCTTT
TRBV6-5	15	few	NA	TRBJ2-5	CASSPAVGVLWEQYF	TGTGCCAGCAGTCCGGCTGTGGGAGTTCTTTGGGAGCAGTACTTC
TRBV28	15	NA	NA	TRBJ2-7	CASSHTLGGAYEQYF	TGTGCCAGCAGTCACACCTTGGGGGGTGCCTACGAGCAGTACTTC
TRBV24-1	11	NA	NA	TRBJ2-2	CATSDFEELFF	TGTGCCACCAGTGATTTTGAGGAGCTGTTTTTT
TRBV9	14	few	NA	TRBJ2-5	CASSPTRIRETQYF	TGTGCCAGCAGCCCGACTAGGATCCGGGAGACCCAGTACTTC
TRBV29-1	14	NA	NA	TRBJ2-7	CSVGPDRVSYEQYF	TGCAGCGTTGGTCCGGACAGAGTTTCCTACGAGCAGTACTTC
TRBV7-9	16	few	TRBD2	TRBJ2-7	CASGRGGSLSSHEQYF	TGTGCCAGCGGCCGGGGGGGATCCCTAAGCTCCCATGAGCAGTACTTC
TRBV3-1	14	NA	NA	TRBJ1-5	CASSQGATDQPQHF	TGTGCCAGCAGCCAAGGAGCCACCGATCAGCCCCAGCATTTT
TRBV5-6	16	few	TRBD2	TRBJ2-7	CASRNLGASGSHEQYF	TGTGCCAGCAGAAACCTAGGGGCTAGCGGGAGCCACGAGCAGTACTTC
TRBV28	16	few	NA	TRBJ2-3	CASSGNPGTGRDTQYF	TGTGCCAGCAGCGGCAACCCAGGGACGGGGAGAGATACGCAGTATTTT
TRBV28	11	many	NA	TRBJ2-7	CASRGNYEQYF	TGTGCCAGTCGGGGGAACTACGAGCAGTACTTC
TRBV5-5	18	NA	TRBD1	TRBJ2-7	CASSRTPTGRLAIYEQYF	TGTGCCAGCAGCCGAACCCCGACAGGGCGCCTCGCGATCTACGAGCAGTACTTC
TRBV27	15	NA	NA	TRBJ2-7	CASSFTNQNRGEQYF	TGTGCCAGCAGTTTCACTAACCAAAACAGAGGCGAGCAGTACTTC
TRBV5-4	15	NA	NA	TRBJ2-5	CASSVDPGPLWEQYF	TGTGCCAGCAGCGTGGATCCAGGCCCTTTATGGGAGCAGTACTTC
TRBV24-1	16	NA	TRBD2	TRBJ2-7	CATSDLSASGNYEQYF	TGTGCCACCAGTGATTTATCCGCTAGCGGGAACTACGAGCAGTACTTC
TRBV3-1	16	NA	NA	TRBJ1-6	CASSQDRSGSGSPLHF	TGTGCCAGCAGCCAAGATCGGTCCGGGTCCGGTTCACCCCTCCACTTT
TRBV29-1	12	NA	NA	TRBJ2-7	CSVVGRVYEQYF	TGCAGCGTTGTGGGACGGGTCTACGAGCAGTACTTC
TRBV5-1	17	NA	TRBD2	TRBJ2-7	CASSLSPRTSPQYEQYF	TGCGCCAGCAGCTTGTCCCCAAGGACTAGTCCACAATACGAGCAGTACTTC
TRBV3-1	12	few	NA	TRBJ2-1	CASSRRWNEQFF	TGTGCCAGCAGCCGAAGATGGAATGAGCAGTTCTTC
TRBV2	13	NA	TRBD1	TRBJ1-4	CASLRDRNEKLFF	TGTGCCAGCCTCCGGGACAGAAATGAAAAACTGTTTTTT
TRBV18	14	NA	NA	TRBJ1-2	CASSIVTDRDGYTF	TGTGCCAGCTCAATTGTCACAGATCGAGATGGCTACACCTTC
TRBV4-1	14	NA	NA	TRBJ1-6	CASSPRTLNSPLHF	TGCGCCAGCAGCCCCCGGACCTTAAATTCACCCCTCCACTTT